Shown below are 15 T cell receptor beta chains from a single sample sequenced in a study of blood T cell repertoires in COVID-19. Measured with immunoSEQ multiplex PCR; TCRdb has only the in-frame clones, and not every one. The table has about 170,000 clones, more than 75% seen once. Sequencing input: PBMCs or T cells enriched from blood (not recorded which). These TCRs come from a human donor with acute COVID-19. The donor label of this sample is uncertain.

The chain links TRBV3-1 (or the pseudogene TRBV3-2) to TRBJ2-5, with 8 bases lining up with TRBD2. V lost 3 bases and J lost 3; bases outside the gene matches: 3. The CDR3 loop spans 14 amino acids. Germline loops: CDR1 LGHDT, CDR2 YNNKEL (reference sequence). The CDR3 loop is CASSQHGGEETQYF. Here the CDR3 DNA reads TGTGCCAGCAGCCAGCACGGGGGGGAAGAGACCCAGTACTTC.

The CDR3 DNA follows: TGTGCCAGCAGCCTGGACAGGGGCCAGCCCCAGCATTTT. Its protein product is CASSLDRGQPQHF. This rearrangement joins TRBV12-3 or TRBV12-4 to TRBJ1-5; 9 nucleotides agree with TRBD1. The V gene end was trimmed by 6 bases and the J gene end by 7 bases; junction bases not matched to a gene: 4. This CDR3 region has 13 residues.

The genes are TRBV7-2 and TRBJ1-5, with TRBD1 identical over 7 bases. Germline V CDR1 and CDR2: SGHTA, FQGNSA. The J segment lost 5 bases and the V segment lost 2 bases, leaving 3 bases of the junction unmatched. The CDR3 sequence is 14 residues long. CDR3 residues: CASSLRTGDQPQHF. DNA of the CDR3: TGTGCCAGCAGCTTAAGGACAGGTGATCAGCCCCAGCATTTT.

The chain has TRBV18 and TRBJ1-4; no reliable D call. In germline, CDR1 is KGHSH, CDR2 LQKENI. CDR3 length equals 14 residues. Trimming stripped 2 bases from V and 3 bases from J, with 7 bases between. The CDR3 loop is CASSPAGANEKLFF. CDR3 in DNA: TGTGCCAGCTCACCAGCGGGAGCTAATGAAAAACTGTTTTTT.

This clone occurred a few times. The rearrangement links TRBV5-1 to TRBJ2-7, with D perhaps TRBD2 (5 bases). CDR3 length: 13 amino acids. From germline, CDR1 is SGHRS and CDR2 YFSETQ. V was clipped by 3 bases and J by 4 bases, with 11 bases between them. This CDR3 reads CASSSGIPYEQYF. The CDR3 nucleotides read TGCGCCAGCAGCTCCGGGATCCCGTACGAGCAGTACTTC.

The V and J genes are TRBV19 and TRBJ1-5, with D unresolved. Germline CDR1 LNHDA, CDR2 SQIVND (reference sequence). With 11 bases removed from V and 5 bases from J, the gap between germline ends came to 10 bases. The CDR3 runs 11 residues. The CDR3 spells CACGGYQPQHF. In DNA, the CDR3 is TGTGCCTGTGGAGGGTATCAGCCCCAGCATTTT.

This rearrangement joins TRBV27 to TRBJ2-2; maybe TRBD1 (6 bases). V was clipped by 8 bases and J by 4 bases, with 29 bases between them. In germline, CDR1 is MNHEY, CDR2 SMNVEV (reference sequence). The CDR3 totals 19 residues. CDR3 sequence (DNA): TGTGCCAGCTTTCCTCTGTCCCGCAGGGGCCCGCGCAGCACCGGGGAGCTGTTTTTT. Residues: CASFPLSRRGPRSTGELFF.

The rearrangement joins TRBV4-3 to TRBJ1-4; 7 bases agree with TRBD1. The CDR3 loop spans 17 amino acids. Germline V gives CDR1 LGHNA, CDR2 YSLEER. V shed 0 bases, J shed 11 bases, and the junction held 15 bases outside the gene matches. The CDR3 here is CASSQEASLQGVRKLFF. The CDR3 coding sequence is TGCGCCAGCAGCCAAGAGGCCAGCCTTCAGGGGGTGAGGAAACTGTTTTTT.

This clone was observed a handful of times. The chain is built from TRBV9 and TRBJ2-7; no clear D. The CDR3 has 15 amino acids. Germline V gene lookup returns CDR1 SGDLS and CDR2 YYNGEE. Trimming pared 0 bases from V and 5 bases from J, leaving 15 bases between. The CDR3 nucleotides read TGTGCCAGCAGCGTAGTAGGAGAAAGCGAGAACGAGCAGTACTTC. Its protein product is CASSVVGESENEQYF.

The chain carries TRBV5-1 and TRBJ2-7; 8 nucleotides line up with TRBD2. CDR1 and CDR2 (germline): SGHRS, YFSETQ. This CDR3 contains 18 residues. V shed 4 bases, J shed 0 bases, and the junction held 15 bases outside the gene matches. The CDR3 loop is CASSPGWTLSGVSYEQYF. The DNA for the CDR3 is TGCGCCAGCAGCCCAGGATGGACTCTTAGCGGGGTCTCCTACGAGCAGTACTTC.

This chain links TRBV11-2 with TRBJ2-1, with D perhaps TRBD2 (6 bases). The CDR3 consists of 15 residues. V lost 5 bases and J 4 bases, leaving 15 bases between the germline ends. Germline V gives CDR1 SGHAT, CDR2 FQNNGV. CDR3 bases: TGTGCCAGCAGCCCCGTTAGCGGAAAGTACAATGAGCAGTTCTTC. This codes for CASSPVSGKYNEQFF.

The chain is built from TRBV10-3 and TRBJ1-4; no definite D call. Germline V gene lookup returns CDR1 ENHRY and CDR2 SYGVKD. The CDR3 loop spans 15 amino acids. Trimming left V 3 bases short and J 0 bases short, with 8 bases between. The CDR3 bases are TGTGCCATCAGTGACTCTGAGACAACTAATGAAAAACTGTTTTTT. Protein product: CAISDSETTNEKLFF.

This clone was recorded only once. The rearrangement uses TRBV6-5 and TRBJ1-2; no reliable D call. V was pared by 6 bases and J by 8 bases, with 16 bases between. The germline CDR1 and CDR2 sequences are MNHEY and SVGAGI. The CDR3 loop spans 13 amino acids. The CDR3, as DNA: TGTGCCAGCAGCCCCGATGTCACCCGGGGCTACACCTTC. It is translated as CASSPDVTRGYTF.

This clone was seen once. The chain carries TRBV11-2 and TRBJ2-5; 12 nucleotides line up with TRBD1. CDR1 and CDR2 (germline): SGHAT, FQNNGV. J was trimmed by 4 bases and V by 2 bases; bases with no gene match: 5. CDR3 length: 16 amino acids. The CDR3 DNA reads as TGTGCCAGCAGCTTAATGGGGACAGGGGGCAGAGAGACCCAGTACTTC. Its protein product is CASSLMGTGGRETQYF.

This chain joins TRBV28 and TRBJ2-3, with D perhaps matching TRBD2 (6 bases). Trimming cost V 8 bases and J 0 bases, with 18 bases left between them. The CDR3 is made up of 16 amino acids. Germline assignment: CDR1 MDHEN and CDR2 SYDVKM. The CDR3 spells CASRSWGVLSTDTQYF. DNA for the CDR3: TGTGCCAGCCGATCCTGGGGGGTCCTAAGCACAGATACGCAGTATTTT. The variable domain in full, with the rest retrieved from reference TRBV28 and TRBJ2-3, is DVKVTQSSRYLVKRTGEKVFLECVQDMDHENMFWYRQDPGLGLRLIYFSYDVKMKEKGDIPEGYSVSREKKERFSLILESASTNQTSMYLCASRSWGVLSTDTQYFGPGTRLTVL.